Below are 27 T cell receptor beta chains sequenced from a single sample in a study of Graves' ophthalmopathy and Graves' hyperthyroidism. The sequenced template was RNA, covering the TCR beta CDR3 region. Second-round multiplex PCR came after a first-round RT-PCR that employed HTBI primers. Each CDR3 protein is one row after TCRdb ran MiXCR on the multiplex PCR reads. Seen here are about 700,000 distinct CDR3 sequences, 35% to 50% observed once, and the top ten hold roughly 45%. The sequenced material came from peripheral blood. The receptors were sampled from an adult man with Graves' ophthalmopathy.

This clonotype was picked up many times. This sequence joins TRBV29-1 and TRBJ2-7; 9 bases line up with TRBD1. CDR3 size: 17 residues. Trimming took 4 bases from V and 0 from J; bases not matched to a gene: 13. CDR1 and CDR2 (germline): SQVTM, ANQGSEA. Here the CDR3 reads CSVGQGVMFSASYEQYF. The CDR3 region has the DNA TGCAGCGTTGGACAGGGGGTGATGTTTTCGGCCTCCTACGAGCAGTACTTC.

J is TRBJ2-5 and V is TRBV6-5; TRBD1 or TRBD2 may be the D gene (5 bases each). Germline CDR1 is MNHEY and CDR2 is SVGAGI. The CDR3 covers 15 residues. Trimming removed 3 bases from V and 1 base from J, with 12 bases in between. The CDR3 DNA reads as TGTGCCAGCAGTTATAGGCAGGGAGTCCAAGAGACCCAGTACTTC. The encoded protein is CASSYRQGVQETQYF.

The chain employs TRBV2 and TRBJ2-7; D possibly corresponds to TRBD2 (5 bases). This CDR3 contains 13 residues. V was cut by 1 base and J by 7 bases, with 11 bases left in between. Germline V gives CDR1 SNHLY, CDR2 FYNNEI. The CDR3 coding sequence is TGTGCCAGCAGTGAAGTCGGGAACCAAGAGCAGTACTTC. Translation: CASSEVGNQEQYF.

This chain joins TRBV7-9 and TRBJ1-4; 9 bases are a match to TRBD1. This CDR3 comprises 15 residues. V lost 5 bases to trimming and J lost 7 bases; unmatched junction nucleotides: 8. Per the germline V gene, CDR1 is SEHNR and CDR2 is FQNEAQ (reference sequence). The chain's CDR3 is CASSPRTGVVEKLFF. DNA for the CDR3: TGTGCCAGCAGCCCAAGGACAGGGGTCGTTGAAAAACTGTTTTTT.

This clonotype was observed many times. The CDR3 nucleotides read TGTGCCAGCAGTACGCGACAGGGTATAGGTGGCTACACCTTC. This codes for CASSTRQGIGGYTF. This chain links TRBV6-5 with TRBJ1-2, with 7 nucleotides matching TRBD1. The CDR3 extends over 14 amino acids. The J segment lost 7 bases and the V segment lost 5 bases, leaving 10 bases of the junction unmatched. Germline lookup yields CDR1 MNHEY and CDR2 SVGAGI.

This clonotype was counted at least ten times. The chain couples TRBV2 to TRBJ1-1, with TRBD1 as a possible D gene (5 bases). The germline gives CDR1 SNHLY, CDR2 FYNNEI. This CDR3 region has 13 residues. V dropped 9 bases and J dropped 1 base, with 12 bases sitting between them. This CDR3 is CARTGPTNTEAFF. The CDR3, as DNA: TGTGCCAGGACGGGACCGACGAACACTGAAGCTTTCTTT.

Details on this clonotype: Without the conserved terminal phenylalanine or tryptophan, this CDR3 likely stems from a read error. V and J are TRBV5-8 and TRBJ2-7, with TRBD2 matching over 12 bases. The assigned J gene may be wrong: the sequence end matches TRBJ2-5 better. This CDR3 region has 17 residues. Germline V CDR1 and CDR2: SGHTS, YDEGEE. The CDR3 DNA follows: TGCGCCAGCAGCTTCCTAGCGGGAGGGCCGAGGCAAGAGACCCAGTACTGC. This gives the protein CASSFLAGGPRQETQYC.

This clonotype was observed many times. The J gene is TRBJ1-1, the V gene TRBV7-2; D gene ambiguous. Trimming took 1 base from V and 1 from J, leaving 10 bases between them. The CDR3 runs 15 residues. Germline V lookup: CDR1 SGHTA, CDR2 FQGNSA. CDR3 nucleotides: TGTGCCAGCAGCTTAGTCTGGCAGAGGAACACTGAAGCTTTCTTT. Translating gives CASSLVWQRNTEAFF.

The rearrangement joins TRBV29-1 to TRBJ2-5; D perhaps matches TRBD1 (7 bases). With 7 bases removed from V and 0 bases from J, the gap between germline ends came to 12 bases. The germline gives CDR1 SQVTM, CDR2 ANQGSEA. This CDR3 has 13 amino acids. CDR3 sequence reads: CSASGGYQETQYF. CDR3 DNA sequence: TGCAGCGCCTCAGGGGGGTACCAAGAGACCCAGTACTTC.

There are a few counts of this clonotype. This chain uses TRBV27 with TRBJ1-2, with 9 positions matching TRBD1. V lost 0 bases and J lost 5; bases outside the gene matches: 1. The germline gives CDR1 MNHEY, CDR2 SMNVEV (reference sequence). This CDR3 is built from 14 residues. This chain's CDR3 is CASSLSGTGYGYTF. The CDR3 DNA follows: TGTGCCAGCAGTTTATCCGGGACAGGGTATGGCTACACCTTC.

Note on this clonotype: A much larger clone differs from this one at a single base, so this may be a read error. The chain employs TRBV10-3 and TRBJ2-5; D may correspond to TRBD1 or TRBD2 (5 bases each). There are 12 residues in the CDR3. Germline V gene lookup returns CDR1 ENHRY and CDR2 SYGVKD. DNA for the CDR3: TGTGCCGCTAATGGGGGAGAAGAGACCCGGTACTTC. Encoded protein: CAANGGEETRYF.

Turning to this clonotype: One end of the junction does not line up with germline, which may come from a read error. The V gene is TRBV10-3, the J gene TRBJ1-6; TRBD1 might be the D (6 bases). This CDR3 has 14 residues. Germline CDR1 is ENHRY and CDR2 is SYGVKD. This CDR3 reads CASSTRQADSPLHF. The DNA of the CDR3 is TGTGCCAGCAGTACTAGACAGGCTGATTCACCCCTCCACTTT.

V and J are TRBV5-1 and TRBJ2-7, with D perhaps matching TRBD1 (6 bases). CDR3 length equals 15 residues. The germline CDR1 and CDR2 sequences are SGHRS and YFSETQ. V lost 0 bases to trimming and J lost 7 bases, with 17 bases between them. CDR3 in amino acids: CASSLGLDRPLEQYF. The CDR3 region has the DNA TGCGCCAGCAGCTTGGGATTGGACAGACCTTTGGAGCAGTACTTC.

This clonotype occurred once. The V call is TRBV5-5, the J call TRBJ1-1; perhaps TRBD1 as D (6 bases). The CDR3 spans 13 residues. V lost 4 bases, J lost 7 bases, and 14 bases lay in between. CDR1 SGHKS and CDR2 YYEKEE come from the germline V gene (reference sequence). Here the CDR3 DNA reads TGTGCCAGCAGCCAATGGGGGGCCGATGAAGCTTTCTTT. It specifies CASSQWGADEAFF. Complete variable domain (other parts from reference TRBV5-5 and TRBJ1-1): DAGVTQSPTHLIKTRGQQVTLRCSPISGHKSVSWYQQVLGQGPQFIFQYYEKEERGRGNFPDRFSARQFPNYSSELNVNALLLGDSALYLCASSQWGADEAFFGQGTRLTVV.

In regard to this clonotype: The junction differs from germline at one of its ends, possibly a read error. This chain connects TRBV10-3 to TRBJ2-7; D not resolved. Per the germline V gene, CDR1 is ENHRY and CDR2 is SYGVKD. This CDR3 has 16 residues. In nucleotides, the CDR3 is TGTGCCAGCAGTGCCGGTCAAGGACCATACTCCTACGAGCAGTACTTC. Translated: CASSAGQGPYSYEQYF.

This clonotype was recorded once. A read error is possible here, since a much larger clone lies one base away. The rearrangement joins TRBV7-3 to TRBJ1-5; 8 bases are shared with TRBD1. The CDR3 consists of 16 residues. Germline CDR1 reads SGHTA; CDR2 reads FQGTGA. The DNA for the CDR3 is TGTACCAGCAGCTTAGGCGGGACAGGTAGCAATCAGCCCCAGCATTTT. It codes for CTSSLGGTGSNQPQHF. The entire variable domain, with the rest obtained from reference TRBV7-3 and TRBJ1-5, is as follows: GAGVSQTPSNKVTEKGKYVELRCDPISGHTALYWYRQSLGQGPEFLIYFQGTGAADDSGLPNDRFFAVRPEGSVSTLKIQRTERGDSAVYLCTSSLGGTGSNQPQHFGDGTRLSIL.

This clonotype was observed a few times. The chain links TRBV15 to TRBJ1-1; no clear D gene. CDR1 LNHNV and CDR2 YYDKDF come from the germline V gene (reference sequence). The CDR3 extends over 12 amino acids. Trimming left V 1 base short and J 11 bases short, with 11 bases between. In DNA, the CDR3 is TGTGCCACCAGCAGAGGGAGGTTGGGGGCTTTCTTT. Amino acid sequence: CATSRGRLGAFF.

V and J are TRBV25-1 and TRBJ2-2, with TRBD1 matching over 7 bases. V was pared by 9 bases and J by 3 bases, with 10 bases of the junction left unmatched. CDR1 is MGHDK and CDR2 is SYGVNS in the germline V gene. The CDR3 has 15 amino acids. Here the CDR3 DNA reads TGTGCCAGTATTCAACAGGGGATTGACACCGGGGAGCTGTTTTTT. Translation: CASIQQGIDTGELFF.

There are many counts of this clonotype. CDR3 residues: CAVWGPVSGYTF. The CDR3, as DNA: TGTGCCGTCTGGGGACCCGTTAGCGGCTACACCTTC. The chain couples TRBV10-3 to TRBJ1-2, with D maybe TRBD1 (5 bases). Germline CDR1 ENHRY, CDR2 SYGVKD. The CDR3 runs to 12 residues. The V end was cut by 11 bases, the J end by 8 bases, with 18 bases between.

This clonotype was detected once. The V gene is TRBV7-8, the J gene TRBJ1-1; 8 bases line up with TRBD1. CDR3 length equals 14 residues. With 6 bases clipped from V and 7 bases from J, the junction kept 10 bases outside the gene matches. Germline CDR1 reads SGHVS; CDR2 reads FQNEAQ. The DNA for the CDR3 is TGTGCCAGCAGTTTCCGACAGGGGCCTTTTGAAGCTTTCTTT. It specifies CASSFRQGPFEAFF.

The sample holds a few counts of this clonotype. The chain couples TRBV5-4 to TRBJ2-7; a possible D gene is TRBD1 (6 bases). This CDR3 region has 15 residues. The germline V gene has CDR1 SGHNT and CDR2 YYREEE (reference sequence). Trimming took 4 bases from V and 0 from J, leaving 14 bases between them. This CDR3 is CASSLKNRDSYEQYF. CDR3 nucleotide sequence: TGTGCCAGCAGCCTGAAAAACAGGGACTCCTACGAGCAGTACTTC.

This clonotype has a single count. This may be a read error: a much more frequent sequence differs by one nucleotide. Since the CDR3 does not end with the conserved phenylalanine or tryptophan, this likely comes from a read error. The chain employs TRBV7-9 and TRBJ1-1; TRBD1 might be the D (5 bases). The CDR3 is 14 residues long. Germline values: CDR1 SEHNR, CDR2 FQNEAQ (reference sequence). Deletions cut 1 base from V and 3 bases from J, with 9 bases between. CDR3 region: CASSLEGQYTEAFY. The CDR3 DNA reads TGTGCCAGCAGCTTAGAGGGGCAGTACACTGAAGCTTTCTAT.

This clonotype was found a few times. CDR3 in DNA: TGTGCCAGCAGTACTGGGCTAAAACAAGGCTACACCTTC. Translated, it gives CASSTGLKQGYTF. This chain links TRBV6-1 with TRBJ1-2; D unclear. V lost 5 bases and J 8 bases, leaving 15 bases between the germline ends. Germline lookup yields CDR1 MNHNS and CDR2 SASEGT. This CDR3 region has 13 residues.

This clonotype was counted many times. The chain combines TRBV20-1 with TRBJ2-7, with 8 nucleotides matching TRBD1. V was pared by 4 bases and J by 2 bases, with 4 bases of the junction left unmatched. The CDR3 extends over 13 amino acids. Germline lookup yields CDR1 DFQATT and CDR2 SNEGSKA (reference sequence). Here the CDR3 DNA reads TGCAGTGCTATCGGGACAGGTACCTACGAGCAGTACTTC. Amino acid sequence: CSAIGTGTYEQYF.

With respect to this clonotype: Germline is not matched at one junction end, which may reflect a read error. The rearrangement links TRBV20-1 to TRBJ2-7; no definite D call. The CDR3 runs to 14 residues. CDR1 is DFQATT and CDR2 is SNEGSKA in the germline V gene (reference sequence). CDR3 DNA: TGCAGTGCCTCTCTGGGATCCTCCAGCTACGCGCAGTACTTC. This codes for CSASLGSSSYAQYF.

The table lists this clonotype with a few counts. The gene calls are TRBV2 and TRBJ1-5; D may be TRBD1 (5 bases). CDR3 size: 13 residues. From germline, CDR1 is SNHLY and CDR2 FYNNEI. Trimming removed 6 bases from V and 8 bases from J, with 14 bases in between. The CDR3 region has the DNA TGTGCCAGCAGCTGGGACCGTGGAGAGCCCCAGCATTTT. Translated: CASSWDRGEPQHF.

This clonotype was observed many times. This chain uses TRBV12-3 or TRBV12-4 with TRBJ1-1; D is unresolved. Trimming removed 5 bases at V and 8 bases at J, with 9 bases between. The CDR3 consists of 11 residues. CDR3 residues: CASSLGYEAFF. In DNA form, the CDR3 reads TGTGCCAGCAGTCTAGGGTACGAAGCTTTCTTT.